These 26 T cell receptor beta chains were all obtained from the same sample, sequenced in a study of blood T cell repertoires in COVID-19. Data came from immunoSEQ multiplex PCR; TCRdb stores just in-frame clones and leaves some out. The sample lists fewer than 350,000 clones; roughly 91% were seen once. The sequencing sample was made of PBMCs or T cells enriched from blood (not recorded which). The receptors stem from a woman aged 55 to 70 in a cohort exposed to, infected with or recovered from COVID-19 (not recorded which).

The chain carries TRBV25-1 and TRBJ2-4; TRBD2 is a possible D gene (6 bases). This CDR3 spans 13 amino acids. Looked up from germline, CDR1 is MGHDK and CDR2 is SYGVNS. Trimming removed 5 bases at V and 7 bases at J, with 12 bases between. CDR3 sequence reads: CASSFGTGNIQYF. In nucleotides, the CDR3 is TGTGCCAGCAGTTTTGGGACTGGTAACATTCAGTACTTC.

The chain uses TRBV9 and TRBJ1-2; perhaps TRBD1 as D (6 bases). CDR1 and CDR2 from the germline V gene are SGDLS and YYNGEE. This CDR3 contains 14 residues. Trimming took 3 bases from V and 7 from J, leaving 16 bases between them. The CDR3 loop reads CASSATGLVGGYTF. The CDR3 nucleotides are TGTGCCAGCAGCGCAACAGGGCTGGTCGGTGGCTACACCTTC.

CDR3 DNA sequence: TGTGCCAGCAGCCGAACCGGACAGAATAATTCACCCCTCCACTTT. The encoded protein is CASSRTGQNNSPLHF. The chain recombines TRBV7-8 with TRBJ1-6, with a possible D match to TRBD1 (6 bases). The CDR3 is made up of 15 amino acids. V shed 5 bases and J shed 5 bases, with 13 bases lying between them. Germline CDR1 is SGHVS and CDR2 is FQNEAQ. Using reference TRBV7-8 and TRBJ1-6 for the parts outside the CDR3, the full variable domain is GAGVSQSPRYKVAKRGQDVALRCDPISGHVSLFWYQQALGQGPEFLTYFQNEAQLDKSGLPSDRFFAERPEGSVSTLKIQRTQQEDSAVYLCASSRTGQNNSPLHFGNGTRLTVT.

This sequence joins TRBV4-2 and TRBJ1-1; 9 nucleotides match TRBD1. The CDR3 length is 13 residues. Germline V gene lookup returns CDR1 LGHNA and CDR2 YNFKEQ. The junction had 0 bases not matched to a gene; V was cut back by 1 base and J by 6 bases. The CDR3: CASSQGQGAEAFF. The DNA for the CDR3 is TGTGCCAGCAGCCAAGGACAGGGGGCTGAAGCTTTCTTT.

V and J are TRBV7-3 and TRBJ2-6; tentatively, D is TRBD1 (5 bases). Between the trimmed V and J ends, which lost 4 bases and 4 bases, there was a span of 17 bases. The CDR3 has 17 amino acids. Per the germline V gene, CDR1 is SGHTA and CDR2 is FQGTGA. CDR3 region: CASSSYPDTAGANVLTF. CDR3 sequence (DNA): TGTGCCAGCAGCTCCTACCCGGACACGGCCGGGGCCAACGTCCTGACTTTC.

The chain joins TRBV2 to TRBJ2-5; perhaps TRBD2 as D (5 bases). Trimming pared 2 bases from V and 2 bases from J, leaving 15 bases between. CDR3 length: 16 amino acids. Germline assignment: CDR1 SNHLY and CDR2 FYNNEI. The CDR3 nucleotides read TGTGCCAGCAGTGAACACTTGTGGGAGACTCAAGAGACCCAGTACTTC. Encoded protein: CASSEHLWETQETQYF.

The CDR3: CASSLSGGPSETQYF. Written as DNA, the CDR3 is TGCGCCAGCAGTCTGTCGGGAGGGCCTTCAGAGACCCAGTACTTC. J is TRBJ2-5 and V is TRBV5-1, with 8 bases fitting TRBD2. This CDR3 has 15 residues. The V segment lost 5 bases and the J segment 4 bases; nucleotides outside the gene matches: 10. CDR1 is SGHRS, CDR2 YFSETQ, per germline.

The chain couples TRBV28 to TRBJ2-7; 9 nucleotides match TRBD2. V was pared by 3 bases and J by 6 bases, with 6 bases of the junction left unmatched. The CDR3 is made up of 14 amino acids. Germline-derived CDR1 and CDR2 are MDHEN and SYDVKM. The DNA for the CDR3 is TGTGCCAGCAGTTTTAAGCGGGAGGAAAGCGAGCAGTACTTC. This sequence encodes CASSFKREESEQYF.

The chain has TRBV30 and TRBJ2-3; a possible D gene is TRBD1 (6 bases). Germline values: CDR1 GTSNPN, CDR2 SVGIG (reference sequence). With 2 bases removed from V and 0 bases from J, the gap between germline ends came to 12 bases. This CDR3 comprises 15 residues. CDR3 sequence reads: CAWSPGTISTDTQYF. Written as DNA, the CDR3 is TGTGCCTGGAGTCCCGGGACAATAAGCACAGATACGCAGTATTTT.

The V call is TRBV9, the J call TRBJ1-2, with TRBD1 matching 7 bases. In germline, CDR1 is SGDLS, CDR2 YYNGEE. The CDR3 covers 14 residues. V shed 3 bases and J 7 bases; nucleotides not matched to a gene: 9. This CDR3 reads CASSGQGPGRGYTF. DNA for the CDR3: TGTGCCAGCAGCGGACAGGGACCGGGCCGTGGCTACACCTTC.

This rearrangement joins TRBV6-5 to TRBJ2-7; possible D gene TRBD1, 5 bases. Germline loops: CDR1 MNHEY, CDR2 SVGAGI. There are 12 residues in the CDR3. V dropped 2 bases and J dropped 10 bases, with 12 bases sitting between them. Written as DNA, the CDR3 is TGTGCCAGCAGTTACCCGCAGGGTAACCAGTACTTC. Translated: CASSYPQGNQYF.

This CDR3 reads CASRWTGDTDTQYF. The CDR3 DNA reads TGTGCCAGCAGATGGACAGGGGACACAGATACGCAGTATTTT. The chain employs TRBV7-2 and TRBJ2-3, with TRBD1 matching over 9 bases. Germline V gene sequence: CDR1 SGHTA, CDR2 FQGNSA. The ends lost 6 bases at V and 2 bases at J; junction bases unmatched: 3. There are 14 residues in the CDR3.

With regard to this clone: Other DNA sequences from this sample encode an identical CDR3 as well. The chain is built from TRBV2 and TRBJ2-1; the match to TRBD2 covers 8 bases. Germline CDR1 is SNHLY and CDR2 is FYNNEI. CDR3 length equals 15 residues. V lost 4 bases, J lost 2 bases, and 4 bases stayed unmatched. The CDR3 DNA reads TGTGCCAGCAGTGGAGGACTAGCCGCCTACAATGAGCAGTTCTTC. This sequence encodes CASSGGLAAYNEQFF.

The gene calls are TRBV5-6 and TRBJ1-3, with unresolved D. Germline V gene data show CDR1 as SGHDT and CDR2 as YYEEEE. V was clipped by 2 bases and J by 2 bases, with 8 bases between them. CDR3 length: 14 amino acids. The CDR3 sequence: CASSLMGAGNTIYF. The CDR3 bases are TGTGCCAGCAGCTTAATGGGAGCTGGAAACACCATATATTTT. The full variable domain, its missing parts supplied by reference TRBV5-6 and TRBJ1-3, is DAGVTQSPTHLIKTRGQQVTLRCSPKSGHDTVSWYQQALGQGPQFIFQYYEEEERQRGNFPDRFSGHQFPNYSSELNVNALLLGDSALYLCASSLMGAGNTIYFGEGSWLTVV.

The CDR3 protein is CASSPTSTYEQYF. In DNA form, the CDR3 reads TGTGCCAGCTCACCAACTAGCACCTACGAGCAGTACTTC. This chain joins TRBV18 and TRBJ2-7; D is perhaps TRBD2 (6 bases). Trimming pared 2 bases from V and 2 bases from J, leaving 7 bases between. Germline assignment: CDR1 KGHSH and CDR2 LQKENI. The CDR3 runs 13 residues.

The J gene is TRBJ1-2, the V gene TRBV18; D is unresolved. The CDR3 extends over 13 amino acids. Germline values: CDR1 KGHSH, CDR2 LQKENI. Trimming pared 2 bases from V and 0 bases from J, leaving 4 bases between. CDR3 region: CASSPGANYGYTF. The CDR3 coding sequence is TGTGCCAGCTCACCAGGAGCTAACTATGGCTACACCTTC.

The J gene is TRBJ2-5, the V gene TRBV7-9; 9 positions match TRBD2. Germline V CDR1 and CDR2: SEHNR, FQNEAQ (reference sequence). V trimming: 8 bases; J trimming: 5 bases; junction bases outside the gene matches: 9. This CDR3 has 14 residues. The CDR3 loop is CASDRSGSDETQYF. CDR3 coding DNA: TGTGCCAGCGACCGTAGCGGGAGCGACGAGACCCAGTACTTC.

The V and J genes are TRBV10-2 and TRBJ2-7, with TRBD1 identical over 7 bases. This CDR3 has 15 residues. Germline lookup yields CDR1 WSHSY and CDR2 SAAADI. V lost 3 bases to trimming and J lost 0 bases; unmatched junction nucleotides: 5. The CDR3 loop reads CASSEGGHSSYEQYF. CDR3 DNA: TGCGCCAGCAGTGAAGGGGGCCACAGCTCCTACGAGCAGTACTTC.

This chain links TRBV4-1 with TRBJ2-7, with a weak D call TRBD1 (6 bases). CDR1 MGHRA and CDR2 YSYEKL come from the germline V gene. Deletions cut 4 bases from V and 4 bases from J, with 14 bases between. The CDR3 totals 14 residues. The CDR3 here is CASSRQGTTYEQYF. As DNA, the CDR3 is TGCGCCAGCAGCCGTCAAGGGACAACGTACGAGCAGTACTTC.

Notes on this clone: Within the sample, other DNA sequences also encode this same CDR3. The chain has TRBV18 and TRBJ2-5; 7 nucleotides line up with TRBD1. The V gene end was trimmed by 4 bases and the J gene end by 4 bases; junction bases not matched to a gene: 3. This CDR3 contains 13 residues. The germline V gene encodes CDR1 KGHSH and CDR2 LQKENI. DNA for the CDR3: TGTGCCAGCTCACAGGGGGCAGGAGAGACCCAGTACTTC. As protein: CASSQGAGETQYF.

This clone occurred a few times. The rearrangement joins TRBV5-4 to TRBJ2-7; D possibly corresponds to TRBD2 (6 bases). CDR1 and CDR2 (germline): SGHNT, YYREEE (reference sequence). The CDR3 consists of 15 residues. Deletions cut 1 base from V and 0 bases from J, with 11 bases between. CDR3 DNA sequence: TGTGCCAGCAGCTTGCGGGACGGGAGCTCCTACGAGCAGTACTTC. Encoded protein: CASSLRDGSSYEQYF.

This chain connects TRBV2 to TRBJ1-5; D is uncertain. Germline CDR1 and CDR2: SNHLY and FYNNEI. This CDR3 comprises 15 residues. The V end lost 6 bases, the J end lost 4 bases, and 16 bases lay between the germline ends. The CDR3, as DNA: TGTGCCAGCAGGGCCGGGAAAGTTAGAAATCAGCCCCAGCATTTT. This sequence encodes CASRAGKVRNQPQHF.

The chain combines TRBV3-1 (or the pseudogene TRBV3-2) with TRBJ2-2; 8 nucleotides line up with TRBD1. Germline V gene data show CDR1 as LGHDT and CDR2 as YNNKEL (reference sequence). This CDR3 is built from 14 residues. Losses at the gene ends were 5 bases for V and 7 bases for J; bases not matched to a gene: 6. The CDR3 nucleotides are TGTGCCAGCAGCTACGGACAGGGATACGGGGAGCTGTTTTTT. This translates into CASSYGQGYGELFF.

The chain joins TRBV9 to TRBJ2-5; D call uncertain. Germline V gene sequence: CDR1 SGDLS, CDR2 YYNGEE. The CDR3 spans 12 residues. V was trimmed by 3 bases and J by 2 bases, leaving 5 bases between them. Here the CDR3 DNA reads TGTGCCAGCAGCGACTATCAAGAGACCCAGTACTTC. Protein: CASSDYQETQYF.

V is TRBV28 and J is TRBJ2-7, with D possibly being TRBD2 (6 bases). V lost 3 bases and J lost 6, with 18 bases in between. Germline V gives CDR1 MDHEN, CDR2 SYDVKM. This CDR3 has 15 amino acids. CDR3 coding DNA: TGTGCCAGCAGTTTTACCGGGACTCCAAGAGGCGAGCAGTACTTC. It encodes CASSFTGTPRGEQYF.

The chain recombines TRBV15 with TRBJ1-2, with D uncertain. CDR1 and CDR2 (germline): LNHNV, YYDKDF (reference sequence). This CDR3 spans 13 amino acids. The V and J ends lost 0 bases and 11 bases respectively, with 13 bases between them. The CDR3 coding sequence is TGTGCCACCAGCAGAGATAGAGGGTCGGAATACACCTTC. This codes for CATSRDRGSEYTF.